The 28 T cell receptor beta chains reported below all come from one sample, sequenced in a study of CD8 T cells in ankylosing spondylitis (dated by TCRdb to about 2017). Library prep was done by 5' RACE. Sequencing was performed on an Illumina HiSeq 2500. TCRdb passed the public sequencing reads through fastp at Q25 and MiXCR, retaining productive beta sequences. CDR3 protein sequences are deduplicated, and each keeps its most common genes and DNA. In all, the sample holds 200,000 to 250,000 distinct CDR3 sequences, and about 11% of those were seen once. About 6.8% of the sample belongs to the ten largest clones. Specimen: blood, either unsorted or a sorted T cell fraction (not recorded which). The receptors were sampled from a male donor with ankylosing spondylitis or in good health (not recorded which).

This clonotype was seen at least ten times. This chain links TRBV29-1 with TRBJ2-2, with D possibly being TRBD1 (5 bases). The germline gives CDR1 SQVTM, CDR2 ANQGSEA. Trimming removed 3 bases from V and 2 bases from J, with 7 bases in between. The CDR3 covers 13 residues. The CDR3 spells CSVEDTNTGELFF. Written as DNA, the CDR3 is TGCAGCGTTGAGGACACTAACACCGGGGAGCTGTTTTTT.

The sample holds many counts of this clonotype. The J gene is TRBJ2-3, the V gene TRBV25-1; 10 nucleotides align to TRBD2. Germline CDR1 MGHDK, CDR2 SYGVNS. The J segment lost 5 bases and the V segment lost 4 bases, leaving 0 bases of the junction unmatched. The CDR3 has 13 residues. CDR3 sequence reads: CASSGLAGDTQYF. DNA for the CDR3: TGTGCCAGCAGTGGACTAGCGGGAGATACGCAGTATTTT.

This clonotype was seen a handful of times. The chain combines TRBV10-2 with TRBJ1-5; no firm D call. Trimming removed 8 bases from V and 0 bases from J, with 8 bases in between. The germline gives CDR1 WSHSY, CDR2 SAAADI. The CDR3 contains 13 residues. The CDR3 loop is CASAQNSNQPQHF. The CDR3 DNA reads as TGCGCCAGCGCACAGAATAGCAATCAGCCCCAGCATTTT.

This chain uses TRBV6-5 with TRBJ1-2; D is perhaps TRBD1 (5 bases). The CDR3 length is 16 residues. Germline CDR1 and CDR2: MNHEY and SVGAGI. CDR3 in amino acids: CATARQPPGGTFGYTF. The CDR3 nucleotides are TGTGCAACAGCACGACAGCCCCCGGGCGGTACGTTTGGCTACACCTTC.

In this sample, this clonotype turned up once. V usage is TRBV7-9 and J usage is TRBJ2-5; D is uncertain. V dropped 4 bases and J dropped 3 bases, with 12 bases sitting between them. Germline CDR1 and CDR2: SEHNR and FQNEAQ (reference sequence). CDR3 length: 14 residues. The CDR3 sequence: CASSYLGWEETQYF. DNA of the CDR3: TGTGCCAGCAGCTACTTGGGGTGGGAAGAGACCCAGTACTTC.

There are many counts of this clonotype. V is TRBV5-1 and J is TRBJ2-7; 9 bases map to TRBD2. With 6 bases clipped from V and 3 bases from J, the junction kept 10 bases outside the gene matches. This CDR3 is 15 amino acids long. Germline V gene lookup returns CDR1 SGHRS and CDR2 YFSETQ. Here the CDR3 reads CASTGGPTSGYEQYF. The CDR3 DNA reads as TGCGCCAGCACCGGGGGACCGACTAGCGGCTACGAGCAGTACTTC.

This clonotype was detected ten times or more. The chain links TRBV5-1 to TRBJ2-1; D gene unclear. Per germline, CDR1 SGHRS and CDR2 YFSETQ. Trimming pared 7 bases from V and 9 bases from J, leaving 5 bases between. The CDR3 sequence is 9 residues long. Here the CDR3 reads CASGTEQFF. DNA of the CDR3: TGCGCCAGCGGAACTGAGCAGTTCTTC.

This clonotype has ten or more counts. The chain joins TRBV5-1 to TRBJ2-1, with 8 bases aligning to TRBD2. The CDR3 loop spans 15 amino acids. Trimming at V came to 1 base and at J to 8 bases, leaving 8 bases not matched to a gene. Looked up from germline, CDR1 is SGHRS and CDR2 is YFSETQ. CDR3 DNA: TGCGCCAGCAGCTTGTTTGGCGGGGGGATCGATGAGCAGTTCTTC. Translated: CASSLFGGGIDEQFF. Combining the CDR3 with reference TRBV5-1 and TRBJ2-1 gives the whole variable domain KAGVTQTPRYLIKTRGQQVTLSCSPISGHRSVSWYQQTPGQGLQFLFEYFSETQRNKGNFPGRFSGRQFSNSRSEMNVSTLELGDSALYLCASSLFGGGIDEQFFGPGTRLTVL.

V and J are TRBV20-1 and TRBJ2-1; unclear D gene. Trimming took 6 bases from V and 10 from J, leaving 28 bases between them. The CDR3 spans 16 residues. The germline V gene encodes CDR1 DFQATT and CDR2 SNEGSKA (reference sequence). CDR3 bases: TGCAGTGCCAACCAGATACCGGCCGTCAACCTTAGGGAGCAGTTCTTC. Its protein is CSANQIPAVNLREQFF.

In its sample, this clonotype was seen a few times. V usage is TRBV28 and J usage is TRBJ1-5; 7 bases map to TRBD1. The germline gives CDR1 MDHEN, CDR2 SYDVKM. CDR3 size: 16 residues. Trimming at V came to 1 base and at J to 5 bases, leaving 8 bases not matched to a gene. As DNA, the CDR3 is TGTGCCAGCAGTTTATTGGTAGGGGGCTTGGATCAGCCCCAGCATTTT. This sequence encodes CASSLLVGGLDQPQHF.

The table lists this clonotype with many counts. This rearrangement joins TRBV5-1 to TRBJ1-3; TRBD1 might be the D (5 bases). V was shortened by 0 bases and J by 2 bases, with 6 bases between the two germline ends. This CDR3 spans 14 amino acids. The germline V gene encodes CDR1 SGHRS and CDR2 YFSETQ. The CDR3 sequence: CASSLGGAGNTIYF. CDR3 in DNA: TGCGCCAGCAGCTTGGGAGGGGCTGGAAACACCATATATTTT.

There are many counts of this clonotype. The chain links TRBV5-1 to TRBJ1-1; D unresolved. The CDR3 is 13 amino acids. Germline V gives CDR1 SGHRS, CDR2 YFSETQ. Trimming took 4 bases from V and 1 from J, leaving 8 bases between them. Here the CDR3 reads CASSAPENTEAFF. In DNA, the CDR3 is TGCGCCAGCAGCGCCCCGGAGAACACTGAAGCTTTCTTT.

This clonotype was detected only a few times. The chain is built from TRBV6-1 and TRBJ2-7; D is perhaps TRBD1 or TRBD2 (5 bases each). Germline loops: CDR1 MNHNS, CDR2 SASEGT. Trimming took off 7 bases at V and 0 bases at J, with 10 bases between the two ends. The CDR3 covers 13 residues. The CDR3 nucleotides are TGTGCCAGCAATCGGGACCTCTCCTACGAGCAGTACTTC. The encoded protein is CASNRDLSYEQYF.

In this sample, this clonotype turned up many times. The chain employs TRBV9 and TRBJ1-5; D not certain. This CDR3 spans 13 amino acids. The germline gives CDR1 SGDLS, CDR2 YYNGEE. The V gene lost 4 bases and the J gene lost 8 bases, with 13 bases spanning the gap. The chain's CDR3 is CASSPLGMEPQHF. In DNA form, the CDR3 reads TGTGCCAGCAGCCCCCTAGGGATGGAGCCCCAGCATTTT.

V is TRBV3-1 and J is TRBJ2-7, with D possibly matching TRBD1 (6 bases). V was pared by 4 bases and J by 0 bases, with 10 bases between. This CDR3 is 14 amino acids long. From germline, CDR1 is LGHDT and CDR2 YNNKEL (reference sequence). The CDR3 spells CASSLYRDSYEQYF. The CDR3 bases are TGTGCCAGCAGCCTGTACAGGGACTCCTACGAGCAGTACTTC.

This clonotype was detected many times. CDR3 nucleotide sequence: TGCAGTGCTAACAGACTAGCGGACTACGAGCAGTACTTC. It encodes CSANRLADYEQYF. This sequence joins TRBV20-1 and TRBJ2-7, with 9 positions matching TRBD2. The CDR3 runs to 13 residues. With 4 bases clipped from V and 3 bases from J, the junction kept 4 bases outside the gene matches. CDR1 and CDR2 from the germline V gene are DFQATT and SNEGSKA (reference sequence).

There are many counts of this clonotype. CDR3 in DNA: TGTGCCAGCAGCCGAATGGGACTAGCGAACACCGGGGAGCTGTTTTTT. It yields the protein CASSRMGLANTGELFF. V gene TRBV12-3 or TRBV12-4 combines with J gene TRBJ2-2, with 8 nucleotides matching TRBD2. J was trimmed by 0 bases and V by 6 bases; bases with no gene match: 6. The CDR3 is made up of 16 amino acids.

Points on this clonotype: A read error may explain this, as a much larger clone is one base away. The J gene is TRBJ2-3, the V gene TRBV20-1; 9 bases are a match to TRBD1. The CDR3 is 16 amino acids. V was clipped by 6 bases and J by 4 bases; unmatched bases: 14. In germline, CDR1 is DFQATT, CDR2 SNEGSKA (reference sequence). In DNA, the CDR3 is TGCAGTGCCAAATTCCCCGGGACAGGGATTTCAGATACGCAGTATTTT. Translation gives CSAKFPGTGISDTQYF.

This clonotype has a count of ten or more. The CDR3 nucleotides are TGCAGTGTAAAGAAGGGGACTAGCGGGATCTACGAGCAGTACTTC. This sequence encodes CSVKKGTSGIYEQYF. The rearrangement joins TRBV20-1 to TRBJ2-7; 13 nucleotides line up with TRBD2. The V and J ends lost 7 bases and 3 bases, in that order; junction bases with no gene match: 9. Germline CDR1 reads DFQATT; CDR2 reads SNEGSKA (reference sequence). The CDR3 runs 15 residues.

This clonotype was found a few times. The V call is TRBV7-8, the J call TRBJ1-1; D unclear. Trimming removed 5 bases at V and 0 bases at J, with 16 bases between. The CDR3 has 16 amino acids. Germline values: CDR1 SGHVS, CDR2 FQNEAQ. CDR3 protein: CASSPHYREMNTEAFF. DNA for the CDR3: TGTGCCAGCAGCCCCCATTACCGGGAAATGAACACTGAAGCTTTCTTT.

For this clonotype: Given a much more abundant clone one base away, this may be a read error. V is TRBV6-4 and J is TRBJ2-3; unclear D gene. Germline V gene lookup returns CDR1 MRHNA and CDR2 SNTAGT. This CDR3 spans 13 amino acids. CDR3 sequence: CVSSSSESDTQYF. CDR3 sequence (DNA): TGTGTCAGCAGTTCCAGCGAATCAGATACGCAGTATTTT.

This clonotype turned up a few times. V is TRBV4-1 and J is TRBJ1-1; 9 positions match TRBD1. With 3 bases clipped from V and 1 base from J, the junction kept 9 bases outside the gene matches. This CDR3 has 17 amino acids. Looked up from germline, CDR1 is MGHRA and CDR2 is YSYEKL. The CDR3, as DNA: TGCGCCAGCAGCCAGGGACAGGGAGCACTAGGGAACACTGAAGCTTTCTTT. Its translation: CASSQGQGALGNTEAFF.

This clonotype turned up a few times. The chain carries TRBV2 and TRBJ2-4; D is possibly TRBD2 (5 bases). The CDR3 spans 14 residues. V was trimmed by 4 bases and J by 3 bases, leaving 10 bases between them. Germline values: CDR1 SNHLY, CDR2 FYNNEI. The CDR3: CASSGFRGKNIQYF. Written as DNA, the CDR3 is TGTGCCAGCAGTGGGTTCCGGGGCAAAAACATTCAGTACTTC.

This clonotype was detected many times. The chain links TRBV7-2 to TRBJ2-3; D may match TRBD1 or TRBD2 (5 bases each). Trimming took off 4 bases at V and 6 bases at J, with 11 bases between the two ends. CDR1 SGHTA and CDR2 FQGNSA come from the germline V gene. This CDR3 contains 13 residues. The CDR3 DNA is TGTGCCAGCAGCTCGGGGACGCGCGATACGCAGTATTTT. Its translation is CASSSGTRDTQYF. The full variable domain, completed using reference TRBV7-2 and TRBJ2-3, is GAGVSQSPSNKVTEKGKDVELRCDPISGHTALYWYRQSLGQGLEFLIYFQGNSAPDKSGLPSDRFSAERTGGSVSTLTIQRTQQEDSAVYLCASSSGTRDTQYFGPGTRLTVL.

This clonotype was seen many times. The chain carries TRBV3-1 and TRBJ2-7; TRBD2 matches 7 bases. The CDR3 has 13 amino acids. The trim removed 4 bases at V and 3 bases at J, leaving 3 bases unmatched. CDR1 LGHDT and CDR2 YNNKEL come from the germline V gene (reference sequence). In DNA, the CDR3 is TGTGCCAGCAGCCTCGGACTAGTCTACGAGCAGTACTTC. It yields the protein CASSLGLVYEQYF.

The chain carries TRBV6-5 and TRBJ2-2; possibly TRBD2 for D (5 bases). V lost 3 bases and J 2 bases, leaving 10 bases between the germline ends. CDR1 and CDR2 (germline): MNHEY, SVGAGI. The CDR3 extends over 15 amino acids. In DNA form, the CDR3 reads TGTGCCAGCAGTTATGGTCGGGGTAACACCGGGGAGCTGTTTTTT. Its translation is CASSYGRGNTGELFF.

This clonotype was detected ten times or more. CDR3 protein: CASSLVVAGGFEETQYF. DNA of the CDR3: TGTGCCAGCAGCTTAGTGGTAGCGGGGGGATTTGAAGAGACCCAGTACTTC. This sequence joins TRBV7-8 and TRBJ2-5; 10 bases line up with TRBD2. This CDR3 contains 17 residues. From germline, CDR1 is SGHVS and CDR2 FQNEAQ. Germline trimming cut 1 base from V and 3 bases from J; bases unmatched to any gene: 8. The full variable domain, rest sourced from reference TRBV7-8 and TRBJ2-5, is GAGVSQSPRYKVAKRGQDVALRCDPISGHVSLFWYQQALGQGPEFLTYFQNEAQLDKSGLPSDRFFAERPEGSVSTLKIQRTQQEDSAVYLCASSLVVAGGFEETQYFGPGTRLLVL.

This clonotype was seen many times. The chain recombines TRBV12-3 or TRBV12-4 with TRBJ2-1; 11 nucleotides match TRBD2. The CDR3 consists of 15 residues. V shed 5 bases and J 2 bases; nucleotides not matched to a gene: 2. CDR3 in amino acids: CASSASGGTYNEQFF. For the CDR3, the DNA is TGTGCCAGCAGTGCTAGCGGGGGGACCTACAATGAGCAGTTCTTC.